This T cell receptor beta chain is drawn from a study of T-cell reconstitution after alpha-beta-depleted transplantation in children (TCRdb year 2016). Turning to the overall study: Using TCR repertoire profiling, the study followed T-cell immune reconstitution in a quantitative way in children after TCRalphabeta/CD19-depleted allogeneic hematopoietic cell transplantation.

Library preparation was by PCR. Sequencing relied on an Illumina HiSeq 2500. TCR library preparation used molecular barcoding, with unique molecular identifiers applied to normalize quantification of the TCRbeta repertoire. TCRdb reanalyzed the raw reads on its own, using fastp at Q25 for trimming and MiXCR for clone calling, and kept in-frame beta chains. Identical CDR3 protein sequences are pooled into one entry, listed with their most common genes and DNA. The sample data list about 1,000,000 distinct CDR3 sequences, and about 29% of these were observed just once. Around 30% of the sample comes from the top ten. On the study overall, not on this receptor specifically: The high TCRbeta diversity at day 60 in some patients was ascribed to recipient T cells and intrathymic progenitors that had survived conditioning. The apparently early alphabetaT-cell count recovery about two months after transplant was reportedly dependent on only several hundred rapidly expanded clones derived from non-depleted graft cells. The frequencies of hyperexpanded clones fell over the following months, and after one year, T-cell counts and TCRbeta diversity were mostly attributed to newly produced T cells.

At least ten counts were recorded for this clonotype. It has no known antigen specificity. Base qualities are not provided; no much larger clone lies one nucleotide away. This specimen's treatment or condition label, interpreted: allogeneic hematopoietic cell transplantation with graft depleted of TCRalphabeta T cells and CD19 B cells. The transplant recipients were children given TCRalphabeta/CD19-depleted allogeneic hematopoietic cell grafts. Taken from cysteine to phenylalanine, the CDR3 has 16 residues. CDR3 DNA only is kept here, 48 bases in frame from base 1. Relative to germline, V is missing 5 bases and J is missing 9 bases, with 11 bases of the junction outside any gene match. From a lookup of the germline V gene, CDR1 and CDR2 are SGHTA and FQGNSA.

The receptor's source is a boy under two years old who had a stem cell transplant for SCID, so the T cells may come from the graft donor. The material sequenced was PBMCs, mostly from graft donor cells, taken 360 days after TCRalphabeta/CD19-depleted stem cell transplant. The rearrangement combines TRBV7-2 with TRBJ2-1, with 12 central nucleotides matching TRBD2. The nucleotide sequence reads TGTGCCAGCAGCCATTCTAGCGGGGGGGCCCTATCTGAGCAGTTCTTC. Its amino acids are CASSHSSGGALSEQFF.